The 19 T cell receptor beta chains below were found in one sample sequenced in a study of metastatic and nonmetastatic thyroid tumors. TCRdb redid the clone calls on the PCR reads using MiXCR. The data show about 12,000 clones, with around 20% seen just once and 12% held by the top ten. Before thyroid surgery, none of the patients had received any treatment. Sample: adjacent normal tissue. All receptors come from a female donor with papillary thyroid cancer or a benign thyroid nodule (not recorded which). Some clones in this sample may be carry-over from other donors' samples.

Judged by abundance, this clone is large. The V call is TRBV6-1, the J call TRBJ2-1, with D hard to call. CDR1 is MNHNS, CDR2 SASEGT, per germline. The CDR3 is made up of 15 amino acids. Trimming pared 1 base from V and 8 bases from J, leaving 15 bases between. This CDR3 reads CASSEGGSIIYEQFF. CDR3 DNA: TGTGCCAGCAGTGAAGGCGGAAGCATAATCTATGAGCAGTTCTTC.

In its sample, this clone ranks as medium-sized. J is TRBJ1-2 and V is TRBV7-6; possibly TRBD1 for D (5 bases). The germline gives CDR1 SGHVS, CDR2 FNYEAQ. V lost 5 bases and J 0 bases, leaving 13 bases between the germline ends. This CDR3 comprises 15 residues. The CDR3 nucleotides read TGTGCCAGCAGCCCCGGGACGGCTGCTAACTATGGCTACACCTTC. Amino acids: CASSPGTAANYGYTF.

This clone was observed many times. This may be a read error, as it is one base from a much larger clone. The V and J genes are TRBV12-3 or TRBV12-4 and TRBJ2-5, with 8 bases lining up with TRBD2. The CDR3 covers 16 residues. CDR3 in amino acids: CAGSGLRGGLQETQYF. The CDR3 DNA reads as TGTGCCGGCAGTGGCCTCCGGGGGGGACTCCAGGAGACCCAGTACTTC.

A few counts support this clone. This chain uses TRBV2 with TRBJ2-7, with 8 bases fitting TRBD1. This CDR3 spans 11 amino acids. V lost 8 bases, J lost 7 bases, and 4 bases stayed unmatched. The germline V gene has CDR1 SNHLY and CDR2 FYNNEI. CDR3 DNA sequence: TGTGCCAGCCTAGGACAGGGAGAGCAGTACTTC. This encodes CASLGQGEQYF.

This clone has only a few counts. The chain employs TRBV6-1 and TRBJ2-7, with a tentative D call TRBD2 (5 bases). Deletions cut 2 bases from V and 2 bases from J, with 13 bases between. Germline assignment: CDR1 MNHNS and CDR2 SASEGT. This CDR3 spans 15 amino acids. This CDR3 is CASSESRTSPYEQYF. CDR3 DNA sequence: TGTGCCAGCAGTGAATCTAGGACTTCACCCTACGAGCAGTACTTC.

A word on this clone: The junction and the germline gene differ at one end; a read error may be behind it. The CDR3 bases are TGTGCCAGCAGCTCCCGAAGGTCCCACACCGTGGAGCTGTTTTTT. Residues: CASSSRRSHTVELFF. This rearrangement joins TRBV11-3 to TRBJ2-2, with no clear D. CDR3 length: 15 residues. Germline V gene sequence: CDR1 SGHNT, CDR2 YENEEA.

This clone was found a few times. The rearrangement uses TRBV19 and TRBJ1-1; D call uncertain. V dropped 7 bases and J dropped 4 bases, with 13 bases sitting between them. The germline V gene encodes CDR1 LNHDA and CDR2 SQIVND (reference sequence). The CDR3 length is 13 residues. CDR3 amino acids: CASTGSMGTEAFF. CDR3 sequence (DNA): TGTGCCAGTACCGGTTCTATGGGCACTGAAGCTTTCTTT.

This clone is deemed medium-sized. The chain carries TRBV5-1 and TRBJ1-2; D not certain. The V end was cut by 1 base, the J end by 8 bases, with 18 bases between. The CDR3 is 15 amino acids. Germline V gives CDR1 SGHRS, CDR2 YFSETQ. CDR3 region: CASSLQESSRRGYTF. For the CDR3, the DNA is TGCGCCAGCAGCTTGCAGGAGAGCTCAAGAAGAGGCTACACCTTC.

This clone occurred many times. The same CDR3 is also encoded by other DNA sequences in this sample. This chain uses TRBV29-1 with TRBJ1-1; D perhaps matches TRBD1 (5 bases). V dropped 7 bases and J dropped 7 bases, with 10 bases sitting between them. Germline CDR1 reads SQVTM; CDR2 reads ANQGSEA. The CDR3 length is 10 residues. CDR3 sequence (DNA): TGCAGCGCAGGGACTTATGAAGCTTTCTTT. Translating it yields CSAGTYEAFF.

The V and J genes are TRBV6-1 and TRBJ2-7, with 7 bases aligning to TRBD2. The CDR3 runs to 14 residues. Looked up from germline, CDR1 is MNHNS and CDR2 is SASEGT. V lost 1 base, J lost 3 bases, and 3 bases stayed unmatched. For the CDR3, the DNA is TGTGCCAGCAGTGAAGGGGGCGGGGGCTACGAGCAGTACTTC. Translated, it gives CASSEGGGGYEQYF.

This clone was recorded at least ten times. The chain carries TRBV19 and TRBJ2-2, with 9 bases fitting TRBD1. V lost 8 bases to trimming and J lost 3 bases; unmatched junction nucleotides: 1. This CDR3 comprises 13 residues. The germline gives CDR1 LNHDA, CDR2 SQIVND (reference sequence). The CDR3 DNA reads as TGTGCCAGTGACAGGGGGTACACCGGGGAGCTGTTTTTT. Amino acid sequence: CASDRGYTGELFF.

This clone was seen many times. The sample holds other DNA sequences that translate to the same CDR3. The CDR3 loop reads CASSLGGLAGGKFTEQFF. The CDR3 DNA sequence: TGTGCCAGCAGCTTGGGGGGCCTAGCGGGAGGCAAGTTCACTGAGCAGTTCTTC. The genes are TRBV5-4 and TRBJ2-1; 11 nucleotides line up with TRBD2. Unmatched junction bases numbered 14, after V lost 0 bases and J lost 9 bases. Germline CDR1 SGHNT, CDR2 YYREEE (reference sequence). The CDR3 is 18 residues long.

In this sample, this clone is medium-sized. V usage is TRBV6-5 and J usage is TRBJ1-1; D is ambiguous. The V end was cut by 0 bases, the J end by 8 bases, with 13 bases between. Germline V gene sequence: CDR1 MNHEY, CDR2 SVGAGI. This CDR3 spans 14 amino acids. This CDR3 is CASSYSTEVREAFF. The CDR3 DNA reads TGTGCCAGCAGTTACTCCACGGAAGTGAGAGAAGCTTTCTTT.

This clone is medium-sized. The chain links TRBV28 to TRBJ2-1; D gene uncertain. V was shortened by 5 bases and J by 10 bases, with 12 bases between the two germline ends. The CDR3 totals 12 residues. From germline, CDR1 is MDHEN and CDR2 SYDVKM. The CDR3, as DNA: TGTGCCAGCAGTCAAAATCGGAAAGAGCAGTTCTTC. It yields the protein CASSQNRKEQFF.

J is TRBJ1-1 and V is TRBV20-1, with D tentatively TRBD1 (5 bases). CDR3 length: 11 amino acids. Trimming shortened V by 3 bases and J by 9 bases, and 11 bases separated the two germline ends. Looked up from germline, CDR1 is DFQATT and CDR2 is SNEGSKA (reference sequence). CDR3 DNA sequence: TGCAGTGCTAGCCGGCAGGGCCAAGCTTTCTTT. Amino acid sequence: CSASRQGQAFF.

This chain connects TRBV12-3 or TRBV12-4 to TRBJ2-7, with TRBD1 matching over 7 bases. CDR3 size: 16 residues. V lost 5 bases, J lost 2 bases, and 12 bases stayed unmatched. CDR3 region: CASSKFWTGGTYEQYF. CDR3 nucleotides: TGTGCCAGCAGTAAATTCTGGACAGGAGGAACCTACGAGCAGTACTTC.

This clone has more than one count but fewer than ten. J is TRBJ1-4 and V is TRBV6-1; D is perhaps TRBD1 (6 bases). Looked up from germline, CDR1 is MNHNS and CDR2 is SASEGT. V was shortened by 4 bases and J by 0 bases, with 12 bases between the two germline ends. CDR3 length: 16 amino acids. The CDR3 reads CASSGERTATNEKLFF. In DNA form, the CDR3 reads TGTGCCAGCAGTGGAGAGAGGACAGCAACTAATGAAAAACTGTTTTTT.

This clone was counted a few times. One end of the junction varies from germline; a read error may be responsible. The J gene is TRBJ2-7, the V gene TRBV29-1; D perhaps matches TRBD2 (6 bases). Germline CDR1 SQVTM, CDR2 ANQGSEA. The CDR3 is 14 amino acids. In nucleotides, the CDR3 is TGCAGCTTTTACGCCGGGACTTCCTCCTACGAGCAATACTTC. Encoded protein: CSFYAGTSSYEQYF.

Within the sample, this clone is medium-sized (0.01 to 0.1%). The chain carries TRBV7-2 and TRBJ2-7; TRBD1 agrees at 9 bases. This CDR3 has 16 residues. The J segment lost 1 base and the V segment lost 0 bases, leaving 4 bases of the junction unmatched. CDR1 is SGHTA and CDR2 is FQGNSA in the germline V gene. The CDR3 region has the DNA TGTGCCAGCAGCTTAGCCCGGACAGGGGAATCCTACGAGCAGTACTTC. Protein sequence: CASSLARTGESYEQYF.